This T cell receptor (beta chain) stems from a study of post-analysis software for immune sequencing data. Study-level background: Disease trajectories encompassed relapsing-remitting, secondary progressive and progressive-relapsing multiple sclerosis.

The authors incorporated unique molecular identifiers into the TCR beta cDNA libraries. The authors obtained some 500,000 cDNA molecules from roughly 1 to 10 million T cells. In TCRdb, the PCR reads were re-called with MiXCR into one record per CDR3 protein. The sample shows roughly 430,000 distinct CDR3 sequences, approximately 37% of them seen only once. V gave up 5 bases and J gave up 5 bases, with 7 bases separating them. This CDR3 contains 12 residues. With regard to this clonotype: What it binds is not known.

Notes on the study in general: Significantly lower normalized Chao1 diversity was found in patients with multiple sclerosis relative to controls. Controls had lower frequencies than patients of four or five TRBV segments, which included TRBV5-6, TRBV5-1 and TRBV20-1. Those samples that were prepared in the same batch co-clustered strongly by F measure.

This TCR was sampled from a girl under 10 years old with multiple sclerosis. The chain joins TRBV12-3 or TRBV12-4 to TRBJ2-4; D gene uncertain. Source material: blood. CDR3 nucleotide sequence: TGTGCCAGCAGTCAGAGACAAAACATTCAGTACTTC. Residues: CASSQRQNIQYF.